The 3 T cell receptor beta chains presented below share a single source sample, sequenced in a study of blood T cell repertoires in COVID-19. Produced via immunoSEQ multiplex PCR; TCRdb's table is partial and in-frame only. The table has about half a million clones, roughly 87% seen once. What was sequenced was peripheral blood. All receptors come from a man between 18 and 29 years old with COVID-19, enrolled during active disease.

To note about this clone: The same CDR3 arises from other DNA sequences in this sample as well. The gene calls are TRBV7-9 and TRBJ2-5; the D is unclear. The CDR3 sequence is 13 residues long. The V end was cut by 1 base, the J end by 1 base, with 4 bases between. Germline V gene data show CDR1 as SEHNR and CDR2 as FQNEAQ (reference sequence). Here the CDR3 DNA reads TGTGCCAGCAGCTTAGTTCTCCAAGAGACCCAGTACTTC. Translation: CASSLVLQETQYF. The full variable domain, completed using reference TRBV7-9 and TRBJ2-5, is DTGVSQNPRHKITKRGQNVTFRCDPISEHNRLYWYRQTLGQGPEFLTYFQNEAQLEKSRLLSDRFSAERPKGSFSTLEIQRTEQGDSAMYLCASSLVLQETQYFGPGTRLLVL.

On this clone: Distinct nucleotide sequences in the sample also encode this CDR3. The rearrangement uses TRBV2 and TRBJ2-7; 9 bases align to TRBD1. This CDR3 comprises 14 residues. Unmatched junction bases numbered 2, after V lost 4 bases and J lost 1 base. Germline V CDR1 and CDR2: SNHLY, FYNNEI. DNA of the CDR3: TGTGCCAGCAGTGTGGACAGGGGATCCTACGAGCAGTACTTC. The encoded protein is CASSVDRGSYEQYF.

V and J are TRBV2 and TRBJ2-1, with D tentatively TRBD2 (6 bases). The germline V and J ends were trimmed by 4 bases and 11 bases, with 9 bases remaining between them. CDR3 length: 11 amino acids. In germline, CDR1 is SNHLY, CDR2 FYNNEI. CDR3 DNA sequence: TGTGCCAGCAGTGTGGAGGGGAAGCAGTTCTTC. Its translation: CASSVEGKQFF. The full variable domain, with the rest looked up from reference TRBV2 and TRBJ2-1, is EPEVTQTPSHQVTQMGQEVILRCVPISNHLYFYWYRQILGQKVEFLVSFYNNEISEKSEIFDDQFSVERPDGSNFTLKIRSTKLEDSAMYFCASSVEGKQFFGPGTRLTVL.